The 3 T cell receptor beta chains listed next were all sequenced from one sample in a study of control samples from healthy donors and cancer patients. The repertoire was sequenced with immunoSEQ multiplex PCR; TCRdb's copy has only in-frame clones and lacks some. The table lists approximately 160,000 clones, roughly 90% of them singletons. Sequenced: blood. The source is a woman aged 30 to 39 in good health.

The chain couples TRBV2 to TRBJ2-3; tentatively, D is TRBD1 or TRBD2 (5 bases each). V was trimmed by 6 bases and J by 3 bases, leaving 19 bases between them. The CDR3 has 16 amino acids. The germline gives CDR1 SNHLY, CDR2 FYNNEI. This CDR3 is CASSGTGRRGTDTQYF. The CDR3 DNA follows: TGTGCCAGCAGCGGAACGGGACGCCGGGGAACAGATACGCAGTATTTT.

This rearrangement joins TRBV4-2 to TRBJ1-5; D is possibly TRBD1 (5 bases). Looked up from germline, CDR1 is LGHNA and CDR2 is YNFKEQ. With 0 bases removed from V and 5 bases from J, the gap between germline ends came to 17 bases. The CDR3 runs 17 residues. The CDR3 bases are TGTGCCAGCAGCCAAGATGTGGCTGTGGGGCTGGATCAGCCCCAGCATTTT. Amino acids: CASSQDVAVGLDQPQHF.

This chain links TRBV25-1 with TRBJ2-7; D is perhaps TRBD1 or TRBD2 (5 bases each). The V gene's germline CDR1 is MGHDK and CDR2 SYGVNS. Deletions cut 2 bases from V and 5 bases from J, with 16 bases between. The CDR3 sequence is 15 residues long. The CDR3 here is CASSEIREGSDEQYF. In DNA form, the CDR3 reads TGTGCCAGCAGTGAAATTCGTGAGGGGAGCGACGAGCAGTACTTC.